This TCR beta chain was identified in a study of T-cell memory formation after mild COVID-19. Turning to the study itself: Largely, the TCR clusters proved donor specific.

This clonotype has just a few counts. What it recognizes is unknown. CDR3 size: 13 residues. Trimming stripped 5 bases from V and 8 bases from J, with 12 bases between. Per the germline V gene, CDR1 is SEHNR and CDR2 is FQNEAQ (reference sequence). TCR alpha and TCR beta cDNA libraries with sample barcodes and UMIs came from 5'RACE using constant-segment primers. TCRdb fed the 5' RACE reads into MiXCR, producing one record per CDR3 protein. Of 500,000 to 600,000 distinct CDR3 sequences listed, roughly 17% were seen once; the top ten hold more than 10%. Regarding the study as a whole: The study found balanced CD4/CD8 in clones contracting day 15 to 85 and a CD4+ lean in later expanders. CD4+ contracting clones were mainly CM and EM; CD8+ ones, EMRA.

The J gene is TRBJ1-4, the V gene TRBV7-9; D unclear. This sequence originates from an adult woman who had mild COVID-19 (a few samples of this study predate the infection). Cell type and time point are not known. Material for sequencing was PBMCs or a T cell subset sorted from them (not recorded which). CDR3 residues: CASSPHLREKLFF. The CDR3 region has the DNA TGTGCCAGCAGCCCCCACCTTAGGGAAAAACTGTTTTTT.